Listed here are 26 T cell receptor beta chains from one sample, sequenced in a study of blood T cell repertoires in COVID-19. Profiling relied on immunoSEQ multiplex PCR, and the TCRdb table lists in-frame clones only, not all of them. The data hold roughly 220,000 clones, with just over 85% observed a single time. Source material: peripheral blood. These receptors came from a man aged 30 to 45 who had recovered from COVID-19.

The V call is TRBV4-2, the J call TRBJ2-3; TRBD2 aligns across 12 bases. V was clipped by 2 bases and J by 0 bases; unmatched bases: 3. CDR3 length equals 17 residues. Germline V CDR1 and CDR2: LGHNA, YNFKEQ. CDR3: CASSQLAGGLSTDTQYF. CDR3 sequence (DNA): TGTGCCAGCAGCCAACTAGCGGGGGGGCTTAGCACAGATACGCAGTATTTT.

V gene TRBV18 combines with J gene TRBJ2-7; 9 bases agree with TRBD1. Germline V CDR1 and CDR2: KGHSH, LQKENI. The CDR3 covers 14 residues. After removal of 6 bases from V and 1 base from J, the junction contained 4 bases not matched to a gene. CDR3 amino acids: CASSPGQGSYEQYF. The CDR3 DNA reads as TGTGCCAGCTCTCCGGGACAGGGTTCCTACGAGCAGTACTTC.

The chain links TRBV19 to TRBJ2-5; D is ambiguous. Trimming took off 5 bases at V and 2 bases at J, with 12 bases between the two ends. Germline CDR1 and CDR2: LNHDA and SQIVND (reference sequence). This CDR3 comprises 14 residues. This CDR3 reads CASSYGTGQETQYF. The CDR3 bases are TGTGCCAGTAGTTATGGTACCGGGCAAGAGACCCAGTACTTC.

The chain is built from TRBV30 and TRBJ1-5; no firm D call. The V gene lost 0 bases and the J gene lost 4 bases, with 10 bases spanning the gap. The CDR3 has 14 amino acids. The germline V gene has CDR1 GTSNPN and CDR2 SVGIG (reference sequence). The DNA of the CDR3 is TGTGCCTGGAGTGTCTTTTCGGGAAATCAGCCCCAGCATTTT. It translates to CAWSVFSGNQPQHF.

The V gene is TRBV9, the J gene TRBJ2-2; a weak D match, TRBD2 (5 bases). Germline assignment: CDR1 SGDLS and CDR2 YYNGEE. The CDR3 is made up of 16 amino acids. V lost 0 bases and J lost 0, with 9 bases in between. The CDR3 region has the DNA TGTGCCAGCAGCGTAGTTTGGACTGCGAACACCGGGGAGCTGTTTTTT. Its protein is CASSVVWTANTGELFF.

This chain links TRBV11-2 with TRBJ1-2; maybe TRBD1 (6 bases). Deletions cut 2 bases from V and 6 bases from J, with 10 bases between. Germline CDR1 reads SGHAT; CDR2 reads FQNNGV. CDR3 length equals 13 residues. The CDR3 sequence: CASSLTGGNGYTF. CDR3 nucleotides: TGTGCCAGCAGCTTAACGGGGGGCAATGGCTACACCTTC.

Written as DNA, the CDR3 is TGCGCCAGCAGTCCTTCCAGGCTCTATGGCTACACCTTC. Translated: CASSPSRLYGYTF. J is TRBJ1-2 and V is TRBV10-1; D is unresolved. The germline V gene has CDR1 WNHNN and CDR2 SYGVQD (reference sequence). The CDR3 totals 13 residues. V dropped 5 bases and J dropped 4 bases, with 11 bases sitting between them.

This chain links TRBV6-5 with TRBJ1-1; D is ambiguous. Germline V gene lookup returns CDR1 MNHEY and CDR2 SVGAGI. The V end was cut by 8 bases, the J end by 1 base, with 5 bases between. The CDR3 is made up of 11 amino acids. For the CDR3, the DNA is TGTGCCAGCTGCGCGAACACTGAAGCTTTCTTT. Protein product: CASCANTEAFF.

This clone was found once. The rearrangement uses TRBV7-9 and TRBJ1-2; 8 nucleotides align to TRBD1. With V trimmed by 4 bases and J by 4 bases, 14 bases remained unmatched. The CDR3 is 17 amino acids. Germline V gene sequence: CDR1 SEHNR, CDR2 FQNEAQ (reference sequence). The CDR3 DNA reads as TGTGCCAGCAGCTCTCTGGATGGCCAGGGGGCGGGCTATGGCTACACCTTC. It translates to CASSSLDGQGAGYGYTF.

The chain has TRBV10-2 and TRBJ2-5; weak D call: TRBD2 (5 bases). V was trimmed by 3 bases and J by 6 bases, leaving 8 bases between them. The CDR3 runs 12 residues. The V gene's germline CDR1 is WSHSY and CDR2 SAAADI. The CDR3 coding sequence is TGCGCCAGCAGTGACAGCGGTCAGACCCAGTACTTC. This encodes CASSDSGQTQYF.

The chain combines TRBV4-1 with TRBJ1-2, with a tentative D call TRBD1 (6 bases). Germline lookup yields CDR1 MGHRA and CDR2 YSYEKL. V was clipped by 1 base and J by 3 bases, with 27 bases between them. The length of the CDR3 is 20 residues. The CDR3 region is CASSQVLLPRRGDRYYGYTF. CDR3 nucleotides: TGCGCCAGCAGCCAAGTTTTACTCCCCAGGCGTGGCGACAGGTACTATGGCTACACCTTC.

The CDR3 loop is CASSFSDGNTEAFF. The CDR3 DNA sequence: TGTGCCAGCAGCTTCAGCGACGGAAACACTGAAGCTTTCTTT. The rearrangement links TRBV7-9 to TRBJ1-1; D is ambiguous. V dropped 3 bases and J dropped 2 bases, with 10 bases sitting between them. This CDR3 contains 14 residues. The germline V gene encodes CDR1 SEHNR and CDR2 FQNEAQ (reference sequence).

The chain links TRBV12-5 to TRBJ2-7, with D hard to call. The ends were cut back, 6 bases at V and 2 bases at J, with 11 bases in the middle. CDR1 and CDR2 (germline): LGHNT, FRNRAP. This CDR3 is built from 13 residues. CDR3 DNA sequence: TGTGCTAGTGGGCCGAGAGCGACCTACGAGCAGTACTTC. Its translation is CASGPRATYEQYF.

The CDR3 region is CASSFGGASSGANVLTF. Here the CDR3 DNA reads TGCGCCAGCAGCTTCGGAGGGGCATCCTCTGGGGCCAACGTCCTGACTTTC. The gene calls are TRBV5-1 and TRBJ2-6; D possibly corresponds to TRBD2 (6 bases). This CDR3 contains 17 residues. The V gene's germline CDR1 is SGHRS and CDR2 YFSETQ. Trimming shortened V by 2 bases and J by 0 bases, and 12 bases separated the two germline ends.

The rearrangement uses TRBV2 and TRBJ2-5; 10 bases map to TRBD1. J lost 1 base, V lost 11 bases, and 10 bases had no gene match. The CDR3 loop spans 15 amino acids. Germline lookup yields CDR1 SNHLY and CDR2 FYNNEI. CDR3 in DNA: TGTGCCGTCTCCCGGGACAGGGGCGTCCAAGAGACCCAGTACTTC. The encoded protein is CAVSRDRGVQETQYF.

This sequence joins TRBV18 and TRBJ2-3, with TRBD2 identical over 15 bases. The J segment lost 4 bases and the V segment lost 3 bases, leaving 5 bases of the junction unmatched. Germline lookup yields CDR1 KGHSH and CDR2 LQKENI. The CDR3 covers 17 residues. Here the CDR3 DNA reads TGTGCCAGCTCACCTGACGGACTAGCGGGGGGGCCAGATACGCAGTATTTT. Translating gives CASSPDGLAGGPDTQYF.

This chain uses TRBV29-1 with TRBJ2-1; 8 bases line up with TRBD1. V shed 7 bases and J 6 bases; nucleotides not matched to a gene: 5. The CDR3 sequence is 12 residues long. The germline V gene encodes CDR1 SQVTM and CDR2 ANQGSEA. The CDR3 DNA reads TGCAGCGCGAGTGGACAGGGCAATGAGCAGTTCTTC. Encoded protein: CSASGQGNEQFF.

This chain uses TRBV5-1 with TRBJ2-2; 7 nucleotides align to TRBD1. V shed 4 bases and J 5 bases; nucleotides not matched to a gene: 2. This CDR3 region has 13 residues. Germline V gives CDR1 SGHRS, CDR2 YFSETQ. Written as DNA, the CDR3 is TGCGCCAGCAGCGGGACAGAAACCGGGGAGCTGTTTTTT. It translates to CASSGTETGELFF.

This clone was picked up one time. The chain couples TRBV19 to TRBJ2-7, with D possibly being TRBD1 (5 bases). V was clipped by 7 bases and J by 5 bases, with 12 bases between them. Germline CDR1 reads LNHDA; CDR2 reads SQIVND (reference sequence). CDR3 length: 12 residues. CDR3 coding DNA: TGTGCCAGTACGAGCGACAGTAACGAGCAGTACTTC. This encodes CASTSDSNEQYF.

The chain uses TRBV9 and TRBJ2-2; TRBD2 matches at 10 bases. CDR1 is SGDLS, CDR2 YYNGEE, per germline. V lost 0 bases and J lost 3; bases outside the gene matches: 8. The CDR3 is 18 residues long. The DNA for the CDR3 is TGTGCCAGCAGCGTAGTCCTAGCGGGGGCCCCGGACACCGGGGAGCTGTTTTTT. It codes for CASSVVLAGAPDTGELFF. The full variable domain, rest sourced from reference TRBV9 and TRBJ2-2, is DSGVTQTPKHLITATGQRVTLRCSPRSGDLSVYWYQQSLDQGLQFLIQYYNGEERAKGNILERFSAQQFPDLHSELNLSSLELGDSALYFCASSVVLAGAPDTGELFFGEGSRLTVL.

This clone was counted between two and nine times. V usage is TRBV4-1 and J usage is TRBJ1-4, with 9 bases that match TRBD1. Looked up from germline, CDR1 is MGHRA and CDR2 is YSYEKL. This CDR3 is built from 14 residues. The V and J ends lost 4 bases and 7 bases, in that order; junction bases with no gene match: 4. CDR3 residues: CASSPGTGREKLFF. Written as DNA, the CDR3 is TGCGCCAGCAGCCCTGGGACAGGGCGTGAAAAACTGTTTTTT.

The chain is built from TRBV25-1 and TRBJ1-4; D is ambiguous. V was cut by 5 bases and J by 8 bases, with 18 bases left in between. Germline values: CDR1 MGHDK, CDR2 SYGVNS. The CDR3 is 15 residues long. As DNA, the CDR3 is TGTGCCAGCAGTCCTCCCGCAGGCACTGAAGAAAAACTGTTTTTT. Its protein product is CASSPPAGTEEKLFF.

The CDR3 DNA sequence: TGTGCCTGGAGTGTAAGACAGGGGTATAGCACAGATACGCAGTATTTT. It yields the protein CAWSVRQGYSTDTQYF. V usage is TRBV30 and J usage is TRBJ2-3; the match to TRBD1 covers 8 bases. Germline V gene data show CDR1 as GTSNPN and CDR2 as SVGIG (reference sequence). The CDR3 is 16 residues long. V shed 0 bases and J 0 bases; nucleotides not matched to a gene: 5.

The chain recombines TRBV7-8 with TRBJ1-5, with 8 bases that match TRBD1. Germline loops: CDR1 SGHVS, CDR2 FQNEAQ. V dropped 2 bases and J dropped 6; count of bases not matched to a gene: 3. This CDR3 region has 14 residues. DNA for the CDR3: TGTGCCAGCAGCTTACAGGGGGCTAGTCAGCCCCAGCATTTT. As protein: CASSLQGASQPQHF.

The rearrangement joins TRBV10-3 to TRBJ1-1, with D perhaps TRBD1 (6 bases). Germline-derived CDR1 and CDR2 are ENHRY and SYGVKD. Deletions cut 11 bases from V and 0 bases from J, with 22 bases between. The CDR3 runs to 16 residues. CDR3 residues: CAATGTSPPMNTEAFF. DNA for the CDR3: TGTGCCGCCACGGGGACATCTCCTCCCATGAACACTGAAGCTTTCTTT.

The chain is built from TRBV18 and TRBJ2-4; D is possibly TRBD1 (5 bases). The CDR3 has 17 residues. Germline V gene lookup returns CDR1 KGHSH and CDR2 LQKENI. V shed 6 bases and J shed 5 bases, with 23 bases lying between them. The CDR3 coding sequence is TGTGCCAGCTCGTCTACTAATCCAGGGCAGGGCCAAAACATTCAGTACTTC. Translating it yields CASSSTNPGQGQNIQYF.